The 12 T cell receptor beta chains in this list originate from one sample, sequenced in a study of response to subunit inactivated influenza vaccine. TCRdb analysed the RT-PCR reads with MiXCR anew, one entry per CDR3 protein. This table has about 180,000 distinct CDR3 sequences, around 9.2% appearing once. This specimen was non-naive T cells sorted from PBMCs, taken on the day of vaccination. These receptors all stem from a man aged 50 to 59 who received an inactivated influenza vaccine.

This clonotype was recorded at least ten times. The V call is TRBV5-1, the J call TRBJ2-5; the D call may be TRBD1 or TRBD2 (5 bases each). The CDR3 runs 15 residues. The ends were cut back, 1 base at V and 5 bases at J, with 15 bases in the middle. Germline lookup yields CDR1 SGHRS and CDR2 YFSETQ. This chain's CDR3 is CASSLSVGVGETQYF. Written as DNA, the CDR3 is TGCGCCAGCAGCTTGTCGGTGGGGGTCGGGGAGACCCAGTACTTC.

The V call is TRBV20-1, the J call TRBJ1-5, with D tentatively TRBD1 (5 bases). This CDR3 spans 15 amino acids. CDR1 is DFQATT and CDR2 is SNEGSKA in the germline V gene (reference sequence). V lost 0 bases and J 4 bases, leaving 13 bases between the germline ends. CDR3 protein: CSARDGGRNNQPQHF. The CDR3, as DNA: TGCAGTGCTAGAGATGGGGGACGGAATAATCAGCCCCAGCATTTT.

This clonotype was picked up a small number of times. CDR3 nucleotide sequence: TGTGCCAGCAGCCGAGGCGCGGTCGGTCAGACCCAGTACTTC. Translated, it gives CASSRGAVGQTQYF. The chain has TRBV7-2 and TRBJ2-5, with unresolved D. Germline assignment: CDR1 SGHTA and CDR2 FQGNSA. Trimming removed 5 bases at V and 6 bases at J, with 16 bases between. The CDR3 spans 14 residues.

This chain links TRBV4-2 with TRBJ2-5; no firm D call. The CDR3 consists of 13 residues. Germline CDR1 is LGHNA and CDR2 is YNFKEQ. Trimming took off 3 bases at V and 5 bases at J, with 10 bases between the two ends. CDR3 sequence reads: CASSQKGGETQYF. CDR3 DNA sequence: TGTGCCAGCAGCCAGAAAGGTGGGGAGACCCAGTACTTC.

The rearrangement links TRBV27 to TRBJ1-5; a possible D gene is TRBD1 (5 bases). Trimming removed 9 bases at V and 0 bases at J, with 12 bases between. The CDR3 extends over 14 amino acids. The V gene's germline CDR1 is MNHEY and CDR2 SMNVEV (reference sequence). CDR3 coding DNA: TGTGCCAGGGGAGGGGAGGATAGCAATCAGCCCCAGCATTTT. Protein sequence: CARGGEDSNQPQHF.

This clonotype was seen a few times. The chain combines TRBV11-1 with TRBJ2-6; D gene uncertain. The CDR3 is 19 residues long. The germline V and J ends were trimmed by 3 bases and 4 bases, with 22 bases remaining between them. The germline CDR1 and CDR2 sequences are SGHAT and FQDESV (reference sequence). The CDR3 sequence: CASSFPPPGGQDGANVLTF. In nucleotides, the CDR3 is TGTGCCAGCAGCTTCCCCCCACCGGGCGGTCAGGACGGGGCCAACGTCCTGACTTTC. Looking up the rest from reference TRBV11-1 and TRBJ2-6 gives the full variable domain: EAEVAQSPRYKITEKSQAVAFWCDPISGHATLYWYRQILGQGPELLVQFQDESVVDDSQLPKDRFSAERLKGVDSTLKIQPAELGDSAMYLCASSFPPPGGQDGANVLTFGAGSRLTVL.

This clonotype has a handful of counts. The CDR3 DNA is TGTGCCAGCAGCTTAGTTCGGGGGGGCACAGATACGCAGTATTTT. It is translated as CASSLVRGGTDTQYF. The chain combines TRBV11-2 with TRBJ2-3, with TRBD2 identical over 7 bases. Per the germline V gene, CDR1 is SGHAT and CDR2 is FQNNGV. The CDR3 contains 15 residues. After removal of 1 base from V and 1 base from J, the junction contained 2 bases not matched to a gene.

The genes are TRBV27 and TRBJ2-3; D is unresolved. Trimming took off 5 bases at V and 4 bases at J, with 13 bases between the two ends. The CDR3 has 14 residues. CDR1 and CDR2 from the germline V gene are MNHEY and SMNVEV (reference sequence). The CDR3 region is CASSPLGLADTQYF. Here the CDR3 DNA reads TGTGCCAGCAGTCCCCTGGGGTTGGCAGATACGCAGTATTTT.

The gene calls are TRBV7-9 and TRBJ2-5, with 9 positions matching TRBD2. The CDR3 length is 12 residues. CDR1 and CDR2 from the germline V gene are SEHNR and FQNEAQ (reference sequence). As DNA, the CDR3 is TGTGCTGTGGCGGGAGGGCCTGAGACCCAGTACTTC. The encoded protein is CAVAGGPETQYF.

The rearrangement uses TRBV19 and TRBJ2-5; D unresolved. The CDR3 is made up of 15 amino acids. Trimming removed 6 bases at V and 5 bases at J, with 19 bases between. Germline V gene data show CDR1 as LNHDA and CDR2 as SQIVND (reference sequence). DNA of the CDR3: TGTGCCAGTAGCCTTTACGTCGTGCCCAGGGAGACCCAGTACTTC. Protein product: CASSLYVVPRETQYF.

This clonotype was detected a few times. V usage is TRBV29-1 and J usage is TRBJ2-2, with a weak D call TRBD1 (6 bases). The CDR3 is 17 residues long. V was shortened by 3 bases and J by 1 base, with 18 bases between the two germline ends. Germline CDR1 and CDR2: SQVTM and ANQGSEA. CDR3 in DNA: TGCAGCGTTGAGATGGGCGTAAGGGGGAGGAACACCGGGGAGCTGTTTTTT. Its protein is CSVEMGVRGRNTGELFF.

This clonotype has ten or more counts. The V gene is TRBV29-1, the J gene TRBJ2-1; 13 nucleotides match TRBD2. CDR1 is SQVTM and CDR2 is ANQGSEA in the germline V gene. This CDR3 is 14 amino acids long. Trimming took 6 bases from V and 5 from J; bases not matched to a gene: 4. As DNA, the CDR3 is TGCAGCGTCCGACTAGCGGGAGGAGACAATGAGCAGTTCTTC. Protein: CSVRLAGGDNEQFF.